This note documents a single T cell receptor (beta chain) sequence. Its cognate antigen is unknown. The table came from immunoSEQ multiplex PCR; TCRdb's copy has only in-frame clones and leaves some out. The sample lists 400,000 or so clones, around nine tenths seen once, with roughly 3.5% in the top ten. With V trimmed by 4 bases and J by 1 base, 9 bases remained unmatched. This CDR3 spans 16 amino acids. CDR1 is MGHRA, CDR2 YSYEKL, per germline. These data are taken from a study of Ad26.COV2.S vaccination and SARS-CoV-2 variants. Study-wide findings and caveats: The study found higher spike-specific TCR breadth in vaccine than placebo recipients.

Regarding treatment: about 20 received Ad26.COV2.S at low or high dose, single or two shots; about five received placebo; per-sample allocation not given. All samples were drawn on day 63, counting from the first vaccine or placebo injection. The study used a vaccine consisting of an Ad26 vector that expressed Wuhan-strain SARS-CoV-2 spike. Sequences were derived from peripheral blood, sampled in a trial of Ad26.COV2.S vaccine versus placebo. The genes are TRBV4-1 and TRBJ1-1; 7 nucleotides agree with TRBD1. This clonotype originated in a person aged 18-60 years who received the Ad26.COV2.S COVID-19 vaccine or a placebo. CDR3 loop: CASSRQGGWENTEAFF. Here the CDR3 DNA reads TGCGCCAGCAGCCGTCAAGGGGGCTGGGAGAACACTGAAGCTTTCTTT.